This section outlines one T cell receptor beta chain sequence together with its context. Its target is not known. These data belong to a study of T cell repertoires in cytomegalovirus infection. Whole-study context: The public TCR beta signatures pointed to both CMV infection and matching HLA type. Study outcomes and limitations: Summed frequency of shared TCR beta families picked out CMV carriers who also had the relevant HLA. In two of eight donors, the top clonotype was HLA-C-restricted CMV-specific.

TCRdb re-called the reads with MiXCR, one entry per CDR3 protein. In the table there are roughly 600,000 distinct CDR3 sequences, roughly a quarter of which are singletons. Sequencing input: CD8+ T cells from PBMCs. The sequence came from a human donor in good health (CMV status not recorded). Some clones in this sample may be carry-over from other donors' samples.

CDR3 sequence reads: CASSFLLGQGKRDGYTF. The CDR3 DNA sequence: TGTGCCAGCAGCTTTCTACTTGGACAGGGCAAGAGGGATGGCTACACCTTC. The J gene is TRBJ1-2, the V gene TRBV5-6; 8 bases are a match to TRBD1. Germline CDR1 SGHDT, CDR2 YYEEEE. This CDR3 region has 17 residues. Trimming cost V 2 bases and J 6 bases; bases outside gene matches: 15.